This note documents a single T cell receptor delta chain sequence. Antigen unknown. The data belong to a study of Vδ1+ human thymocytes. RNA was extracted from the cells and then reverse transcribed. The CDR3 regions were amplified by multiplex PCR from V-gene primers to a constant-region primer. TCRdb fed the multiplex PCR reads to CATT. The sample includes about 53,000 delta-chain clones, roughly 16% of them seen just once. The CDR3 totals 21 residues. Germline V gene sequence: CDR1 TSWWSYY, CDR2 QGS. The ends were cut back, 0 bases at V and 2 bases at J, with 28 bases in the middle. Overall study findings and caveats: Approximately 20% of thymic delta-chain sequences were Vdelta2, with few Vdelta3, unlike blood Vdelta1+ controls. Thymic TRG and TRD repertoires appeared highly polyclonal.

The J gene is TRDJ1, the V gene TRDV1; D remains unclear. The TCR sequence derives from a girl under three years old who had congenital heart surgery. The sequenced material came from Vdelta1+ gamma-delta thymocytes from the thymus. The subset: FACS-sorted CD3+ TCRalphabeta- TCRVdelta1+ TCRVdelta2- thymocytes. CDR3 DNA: TGTGCTCTTGGGGAACTAGTTTCCGTCCACCACGTACCGCGTCGAACCGATAAACTCATCTTT. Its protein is CALGELVSVHHVPRRTDKLIF.